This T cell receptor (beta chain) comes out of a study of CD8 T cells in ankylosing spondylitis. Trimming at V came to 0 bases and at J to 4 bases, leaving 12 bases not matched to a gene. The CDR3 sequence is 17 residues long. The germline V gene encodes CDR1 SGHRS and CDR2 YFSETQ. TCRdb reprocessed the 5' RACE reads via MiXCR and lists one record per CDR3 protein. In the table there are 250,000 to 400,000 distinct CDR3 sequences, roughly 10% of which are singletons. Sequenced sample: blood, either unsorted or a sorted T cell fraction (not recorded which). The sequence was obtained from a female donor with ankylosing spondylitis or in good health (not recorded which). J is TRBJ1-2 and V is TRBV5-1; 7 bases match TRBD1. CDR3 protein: CASSLDFKGAPPYGYTF. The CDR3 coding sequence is TGCGCCAGCAGCTTGGATTTTAAGGGGGCGCCCCCCTATGGCTACACCTTC.